There are a few counts of the clone carrying this TCR beta chain. Antigen specificity is unknown. Unique molecular identifiers were incorporated when the TCRbeta library was constructed. TCRdb passed the PCR reads through MiXCR, listing each CDR3 protein once. The sample shows around 420,000 distinct CDR3 sequences, around 15% of them seen only once. These data originate in a study of T-cell reconstitution after alpha-beta-depleted transplantation in children. Study-wide points: Reportedly, alpha-beta T cells present about two months post-transplant originated from several hundred expanded clones of graft origin.

The CDR3 has 15 residues. V lost 1 base and J 0 bases, leaving 8 bases between the germline ends. Germline V gene lookup returns CDR1 LGHDT and CDR2 YNNKEL (reference sequence). The source is a boy in the first two years of life who had a stem cell transplant for Wiskott-Aldrich syndrome, so the T cells may come from the graft donor. The chain joins TRBV3-1 to TRBJ2-3; D is uncertain. This specimen was PBMCs, mostly from graft donor cells, taken 360 days after TCRalphabeta/CD19-depleted stem cell transplant. The CDR3 region has the DNA TGTGCCAGCAGCCAAGGCGTCATAAGCACAGATACGCAGTATTTT. Amino acids: CASSQGVISTDTQYF.